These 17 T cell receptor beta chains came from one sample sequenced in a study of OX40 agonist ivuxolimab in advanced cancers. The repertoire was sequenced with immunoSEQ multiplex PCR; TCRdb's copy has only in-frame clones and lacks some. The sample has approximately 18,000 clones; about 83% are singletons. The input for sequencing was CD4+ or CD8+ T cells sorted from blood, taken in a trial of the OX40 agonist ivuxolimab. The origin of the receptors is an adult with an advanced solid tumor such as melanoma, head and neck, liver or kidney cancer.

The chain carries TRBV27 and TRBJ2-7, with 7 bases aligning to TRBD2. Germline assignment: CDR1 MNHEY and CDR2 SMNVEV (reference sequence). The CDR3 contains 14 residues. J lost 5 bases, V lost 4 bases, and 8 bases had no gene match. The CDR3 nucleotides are TGTGCCAGCAGTTCTACGGGAGGCTTCAACGAGCAGTACTTC. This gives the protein CASSSTGGFNEQYF.

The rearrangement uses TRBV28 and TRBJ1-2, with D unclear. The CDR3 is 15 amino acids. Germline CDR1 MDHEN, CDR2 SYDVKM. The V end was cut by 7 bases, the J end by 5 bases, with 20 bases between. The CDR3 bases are TGTGCCAGCACCCCGAGGTGGGGTAACGTATATGGCTACACCTTC. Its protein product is CASTPRWGNVYGYTF.

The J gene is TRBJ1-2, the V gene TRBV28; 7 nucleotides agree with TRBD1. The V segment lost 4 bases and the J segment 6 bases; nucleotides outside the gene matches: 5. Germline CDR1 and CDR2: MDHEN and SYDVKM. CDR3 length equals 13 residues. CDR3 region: CASSSSGGDGYTF. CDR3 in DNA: TGTGCCAGCAGTTCCTCAGGGGGGGATGGCTACACCTTC.

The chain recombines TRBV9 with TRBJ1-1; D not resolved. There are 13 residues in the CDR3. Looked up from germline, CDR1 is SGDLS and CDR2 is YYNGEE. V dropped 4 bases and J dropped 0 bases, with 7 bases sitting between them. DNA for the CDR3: TGTGCCAGCAGCCCCGGCGTGAACACTGAAGCTTTCTTT. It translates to CASSPGVNTEAFF.

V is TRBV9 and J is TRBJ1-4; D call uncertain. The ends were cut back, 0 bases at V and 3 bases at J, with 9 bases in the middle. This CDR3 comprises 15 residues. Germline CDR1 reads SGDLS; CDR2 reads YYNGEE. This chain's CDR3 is CASSVGVMANEKLFF. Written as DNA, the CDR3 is TGTGCCAGCAGCGTAGGTGTCATGGCTAATGAAAAACTGTTTTTT.

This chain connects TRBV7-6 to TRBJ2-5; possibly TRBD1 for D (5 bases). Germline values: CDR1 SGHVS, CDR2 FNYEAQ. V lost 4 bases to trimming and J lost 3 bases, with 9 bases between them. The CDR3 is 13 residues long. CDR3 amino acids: CASSSDSEETQYF. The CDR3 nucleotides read TGTGCCAGCAGCTCCGACAGCGAAGAGACCCAGTACTTC.

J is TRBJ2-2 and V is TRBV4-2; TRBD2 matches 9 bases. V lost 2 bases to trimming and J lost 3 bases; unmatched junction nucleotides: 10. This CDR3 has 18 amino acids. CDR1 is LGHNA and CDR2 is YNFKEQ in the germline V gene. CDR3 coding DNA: TGTGCCAGCAGCCAACGGACCGGGGTAGCGGGAGACACCGGGGAGCTGTTTTTT. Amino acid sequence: CASSQRTGVAGDTGELFF.

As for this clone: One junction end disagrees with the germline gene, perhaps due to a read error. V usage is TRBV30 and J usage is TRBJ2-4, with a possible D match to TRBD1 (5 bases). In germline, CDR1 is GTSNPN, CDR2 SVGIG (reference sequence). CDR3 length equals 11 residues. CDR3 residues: CAWSVLGASRF. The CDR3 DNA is TGTGCCTGGAGTGTACTTGGGGCCAGTCGGTTC.

This CDR3 is CASSLDRGADGYTF. CDR3 in DNA: TGTGCCAGCAGCTTAGATCGGGGGGCTGATGGCTACACCTTC. The chain uses TRBV13 and TRBJ1-2, with D possibly matching TRBD1 (6 bases). V was cut by 1 base and J by 6 bases, with 12 bases left in between. Germline assignment: CDR1 PRHDT and CDR2 FYEKMQ (reference sequence). The CDR3 sequence is 14 residues long.

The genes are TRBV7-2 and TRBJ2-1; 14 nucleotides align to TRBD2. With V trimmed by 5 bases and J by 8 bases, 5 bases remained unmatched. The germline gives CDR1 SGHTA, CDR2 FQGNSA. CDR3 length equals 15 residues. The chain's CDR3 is CASSQGLAGVYEQFF. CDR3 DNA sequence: TGTGCCAGCAGCCAGGGACTAGCGGGAGTCTATGAGCAGTTCTTC.

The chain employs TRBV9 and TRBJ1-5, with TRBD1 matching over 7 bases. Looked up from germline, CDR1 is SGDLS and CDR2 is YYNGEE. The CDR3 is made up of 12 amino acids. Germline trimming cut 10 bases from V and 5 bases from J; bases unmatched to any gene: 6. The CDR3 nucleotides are TGTGCCCTAACAGGGGTTCATCAGCCCCAGCATTTT. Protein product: CALTGVHQPQHF.

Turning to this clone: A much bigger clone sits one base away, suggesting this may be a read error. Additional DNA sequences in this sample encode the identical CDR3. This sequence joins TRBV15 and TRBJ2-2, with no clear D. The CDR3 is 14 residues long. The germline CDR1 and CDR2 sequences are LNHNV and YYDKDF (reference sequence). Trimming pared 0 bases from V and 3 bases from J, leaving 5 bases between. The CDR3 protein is CATSRDGDTGELFF. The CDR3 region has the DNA TGTGCCACCAGCAGAGATGGGGACACCGGGGAGCTGTTTTTT.

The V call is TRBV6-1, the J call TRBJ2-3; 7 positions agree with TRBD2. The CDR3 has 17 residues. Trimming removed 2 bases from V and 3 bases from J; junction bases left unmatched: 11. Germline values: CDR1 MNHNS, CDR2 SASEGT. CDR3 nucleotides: TGTGCCAGCAGTGAATCGTGGGTGGGGAGGGAAACAGATACGCAGTATTTT. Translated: CASSESWVGRETDTQYF.

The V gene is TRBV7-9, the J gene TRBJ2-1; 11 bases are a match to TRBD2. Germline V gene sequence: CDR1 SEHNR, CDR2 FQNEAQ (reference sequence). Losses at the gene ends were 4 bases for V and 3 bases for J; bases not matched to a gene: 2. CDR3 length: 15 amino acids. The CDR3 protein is CASSSGTSGYNEQFF. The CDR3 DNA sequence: TGTGCCAGCAGCTCTGGGACTAGCGGCTACAATGAGCAGTTCTTC.

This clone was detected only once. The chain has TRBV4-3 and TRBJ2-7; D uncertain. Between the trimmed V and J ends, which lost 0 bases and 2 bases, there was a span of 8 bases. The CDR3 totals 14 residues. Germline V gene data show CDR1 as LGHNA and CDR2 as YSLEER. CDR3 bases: TGCGCCAGCAGCCAAGATGGGCAGGCCTACGAGCAGTACTTC. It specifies CASSQDGQAYEQYF.

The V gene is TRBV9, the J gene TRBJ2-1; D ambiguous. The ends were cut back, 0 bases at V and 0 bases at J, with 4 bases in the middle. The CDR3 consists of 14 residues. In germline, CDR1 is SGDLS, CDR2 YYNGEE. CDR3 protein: CASSVESSYNEQFF. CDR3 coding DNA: TGTGCCAGCAGCGTAGAGAGCTCCTACAATGAGCAGTTCTTC. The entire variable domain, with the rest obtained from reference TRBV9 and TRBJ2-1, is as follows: DSGVTQTPKHLITATGQRVTLRCSPRSGDLSVYWYQQSLDQGLQFLIQYYNGEERAKGNILERFSAQQFPDLHSELNLSSLELGDSALYFCASSVESSYNEQFFGPGTRLTVL.

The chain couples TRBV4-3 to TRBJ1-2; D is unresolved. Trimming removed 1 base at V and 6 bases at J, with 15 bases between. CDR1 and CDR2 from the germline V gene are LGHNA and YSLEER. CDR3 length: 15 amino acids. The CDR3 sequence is CASSQGVVGADGYTF. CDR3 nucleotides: TGCGCCAGCAGCCAAGGCGTTGTGGGTGCGGATGGCTACACCTTC.